This T cell receptor (beta chain) originates from a study of low-dose radiotherapy and immunotherapy resistance in tumors. The V end lost 1 base, the J end lost 0 bases, and 8 bases lay between the germline ends. The CDR3 loop spans 15 amino acids. Looked up from germline, CDR1 is SGHRS and CDR2 is YFSETQ. Alpha and beta chains were covered, as first-strand cDNA relied on TRAV- and TRBV-specific primers. The authors ran about 18 PCR cycles to amplify TCRs with a constant-region primer and V-primer adapter. TCRdb reanalysed the reads using MiXCR and keeps one entry per CDR3 protein. The table shows tens of thousands of distinct CDR3 sequences, with around 30% occurring only once. This clonotype was counted at least ten times. Time point denoted: before trial treatment. As their treatment, donors received nivolumab, ipilimumab, aspirin, low-dose cyclophosphamide and low-dose radiotherapy.

The source of this sequence is a female donor with ovarian cancer. The sequenced sample was PBMCs, obtained before treatment. The V call is TRBV5-1, the J call TRBJ2-4; D is undetermined. CDR3 nucleotides: TGCGCCAGCAGCTTGAAGGGCGAAGCCAAAAACATTCAGTACTTC. Translating it yields CASSLKGEAKNIQYF.